This T cell receptor beta chain was identified in a study of control samples from healthy donors and cancer patients. Clones were sequenced by immunoSEQ multiplex PCR, and TCRdb holds only the in-frame ones, with some missing. This sample has about 110,000 clones; about nine tenths occur once, and the top ten carry under 4.5%. The length of the CDR3 is 13 residues. The V end was cut by 3 bases, the J end by 9 bases, with 9 bases between. Germline CDR1 reads KGHSH; CDR2 reads LQKENI. This clone was counted a few times. The sample was blood. The V and J genes are TRBV18 and TRBJ1-6, with unresolved D. The TCR sequence derives from a human donor in good health. The donor label of this sample is uncertain. The CDR3 DNA reads as TGTGCCAGCTCACCGATTTTGGGTTCACCCCTCCACTTT. Encoded protein: CASSPILGSPLHF.